The 31 T cell receptor beta chains below were found in one sample sequenced in a study of T cell changes during pregnancy in multiple sclerosis. Only in-frame clones appear in the TCRdb table, and some are missing; sequencing was by immunoSEQ multiplex PCR. The table lists around 30,000 clones, 90% of them singletons. Material: CD8+ T cells from peripheral blood mononuclear cells, obtained in the second trimester of pregnancy. The receptors were gathered from a female donor with multiple sclerosis, enrolled in a pregnancy study.

This sequence joins TRBV23-1 and TRBJ2-7; D is possibly TRBD2 (5 bases). TRBV23-1 is identified as an open reading frame with a role that is uncertain. Between the trimmed V and J ends, which lost 4 bases and 0 bases, there was a span of 16 bases. This CDR3 has 16 residues. The CDR3 here is CASSPHPRLYSYEQYF. As DNA, the CDR3 is TGCGCCAGCAGTCCACACCCCAGACTATACTCCTACGAGCAGTACTTC.

CDR3 sequence (DNA): TGTGCCAGCAGCTTAGGGACAGGGCCTGAAGCTTTCTTT. It specifies CASSLGTGPEAFF. The chain recombines TRBV9 with TRBJ1-1, with 9 nucleotides matching TRBD1. Per the germline V gene, CDR1 is SGDLS and CDR2 is YYNGEE. The CDR3 length is 13 residues. With 4 bases clipped from V and 6 bases from J, the junction kept 4 bases outside the gene matches.

The chain links TRBV4-1 to TRBJ1-5; tentative D call: TRBD1 (5 bases). This CDR3 has 15 residues. Germline lookup yields CDR1 MGHRA and CDR2 YSYEKL. V was shortened by 1 base and J by 5 bases, with 12 bases between the two germline ends. CDR3 bases: TGCGCCAGCAGCCAAGGGGGGGAGTTACATCAGCCCCAGCATTTT. Encoded protein: CASSQGGELHQPQHF.

This clone occurred once. The genes are TRBV7-9 and TRBJ2-7; D ambiguous. The germline gives CDR1 SEHNR, CDR2 FQNEAQ (reference sequence). The CDR3 extends over 13 amino acids. V gave up 5 bases and J gave up 3 bases, with 11 bases separating them. The CDR3 region is CASSPGPNYEQYF. The CDR3, as DNA: TGTGCCAGCAGCCCTGGCCCAAACTACGAGCAGTACTTC.

The CDR3 nucleotides read TGTGCCTGGAGTTCACCCTGGGGGACAGGGCGAGGCTACACCTTC. It specifies CAWSSPWGTGRGYTF. The V gene is TRBV30, the J gene TRBJ1-2; 9 positions agree with TRBD1. V lost 2 bases to trimming and J lost 8 bases; unmatched junction nucleotides: 12. Germline V gives CDR1 GTSNPN, CDR2 SVGIG (reference sequence). There are 15 residues in the CDR3.

The V call is TRBV18, the J call TRBJ2-7, with 13 bases matching TRBD2. The V gene end was trimmed by 3 bases and the J gene end by 3 bases; junction bases not matched to a gene: 11. The germline V gene has CDR1 KGHSH and CDR2 LQKENI. This CDR3 has 18 amino acids. The CDR3 loop reads CASSPLTSGRAHFYEQYF. The CDR3 DNA sequence: TGTGCCAGCTCACCTCTTACTAGCGGGAGGGCCCATTTCTACGAGCAGTACTTC.

The rearrangement joins TRBV28 to TRBJ2-7, with D tentatively TRBD1 (6 bases). Trimming shortened V by 5 bases and J by 6 bases, and 17 bases separated the two germline ends. Germline V gives CDR1 MDHEN, CDR2 SYDVKM. This CDR3 is 14 amino acids long. The CDR3, as DNA: TGTGCCAGCAGTGTGACCGGGACAATGGGCGAGCAGTACTTC. Translated: CASSVTGTMGEQYF.

The CDR3 DNA is TGTGCCATCACCGGAAGGCCCTCAGGGTTAGACGAGCAGTACTTC. It specifies CAITGRPSGLDEQYF. The V gene is TRBV10-3, the J gene TRBJ2-7, with D possibly matching TRBD1 (5 bases). CDR1 and CDR2 from the germline V gene are ENHRY and SYGVKD. This CDR3 comprises 15 residues. Trimming took 7 bases from V and 5 from J, leaving 21 bases between them.

The chain recombines TRBV15 with TRBJ2-1, with TRBD2 matching over 7 bases. Germline lookup yields CDR1 LNHNV and CDR2 YYDKDF (reference sequence). V lost 2 bases to trimming and J lost 4 bases; unmatched junction nucleotides: 5. The CDR3 has 15 residues. The CDR3 sequence: CATSRLRGRYNEQFF. DNA of the CDR3: TGTGCCACCAGCAGATTGCGGGGGAGATACAATGAGCAGTTCTTC.

The chain combines TRBV7-2 with TRBJ2-3, with 11 bases fitting TRBD2. V shed 5 bases and J 2 bases; nucleotides not matched to a gene: 9. The germline gives CDR1 SGHTA, CDR2 FQGNSA. The length of the CDR3 is 17 residues. DNA for the CDR3: TGTGCCAGCAGCAGGGGACTAGCGGAGCCTTCCACAGATACGCAGTATTTT. It is translated as CASSRGLAEPSTDTQYF.

The chain couples TRBV5-4 to TRBJ2-7; D gene unclear. This CDR3 is 12 amino acids long. CDR1 and CDR2 from the germline V gene are SGHNT and YYREEE (reference sequence). Trimming removed 1 base at V and 3 bases at J, with 5 bases between. The CDR3 region is CASSLYGYEQYF. CDR3 coding DNA: TGTGCCAGCAGCTTGTACGGCTACGAGCAGTACTTC.

The genes are TRBV5-1 and TRBJ2-3; 10 positions agree with TRBD2. This CDR3 region has 17 residues. CDR1 is SGHRS and CDR2 is YFSETQ in the germline V gene. The V gene end was trimmed by 4 bases and the J gene end by 0 bases; junction bases not matched to a gene: 8. The chain's CDR3 is CASSGSGRSLSTDTQYF. The CDR3 DNA reads as TGCGCCAGCAGCGGTAGCGGGAGGAGTCTTAGCACAGATACGCAGTATTTT.

This chain's CDR3 is CASSPRIAPSTDTQYF. Written as DNA, the CDR3 is TGTGCCAGCAGCCCACGCATAGCGCCTAGCACAGATACGCAGTATTTT. This chain connects TRBV28 to TRBJ2-3; possible D gene TRBD2, 5 bases. The germline V gene has CDR1 MDHEN and CDR2 SYDVKM. CDR3 length: 16 residues. V lost 6 bases and J lost 0, with 16 bases in between. The full variable domain, with the rest looked up from reference TRBV28 and TRBJ2-3, is DVKVTQSSRYLVKRTGEKVFLECVQDMDHENMFWYRQDPGLGLRLIYFSYDVKMKEKGDIPEGYSVSREKKERFSLILESASTNQTSMYLCASSPRIAPSTDTQYFGPGTRLTVL.

The genes are TRBV28 and TRBJ2-7; TRBD1 aligns across 7 bases. Germline loops: CDR1 MDHEN, CDR2 SYDVKM. There are 13 residues in the CDR3. V lost 6 bases, J lost 5 bases, and 7 bases stayed unmatched. CDR3: CASRRQGIDEQYF. The CDR3 DNA reads TGTGCCAGCAGAAGACAGGGAATCGACGAGCAGTACTTC.

This chain joins TRBV27 and TRBJ2-7, with a weak D call TRBD1 (5 bases). V was pared by 2 bases and J by 6 bases, with 8 bases between. Germline V gene data show CDR1 as MNHEY and CDR2 as SMNVEV (reference sequence). CDR3 length equals 12 residues. The CDR3 DNA reads TGTGCCAGCAGTTTACAGGGTCTCGAGCAGTACTTC. This translates into CASSLQGLEQYF.

The V call is TRBV5-1, the J call TRBJ2-7, with TRBD2 matching 14 bases. The germline gives CDR1 SGHRS, CDR2 YFSETQ. The CDR3 covers 16 residues. With 1 base clipped from V and 5 bases from J, the junction kept 5 bases outside the gene matches. This CDR3 is CASSLLGLAGEDEQYF. CDR3 in DNA: TGCGCCAGCAGCTTGTTGGGACTAGCGGGAGAAGACGAGCAGTACTTC.

The J gene is TRBJ2-1, the V gene TRBV9; TRBD2 agrees at 13 bases. Trimming at V came to 4 bases and at J to 7 bases, leaving 8 bases not matched to a gene. This CDR3 spans 16 amino acids. Germline values: CDR1 SGDLS, CDR2 YYNGEE. The CDR3 spells CASSSQGLAGLNEQFF. The CDR3 DNA sequence: TGTGCCAGCAGCTCCCAGGGACTAGCGGGATTAAATGAGCAGTTCTTC.

The chain links TRBV9 to TRBJ2-1; TRBD2 is a possible D gene (6 bases). V lost 4 bases, J lost 8 bases, and 13 bases lay in between. Germline loops: CDR1 SGDLS, CDR2 YYNGEE. The CDR3 has 13 residues. The CDR3 here is CASSMEEGDEQFF. CDR3 bases: TGTGCCAGCAGCATGGAGGAGGGTGATGAGCAGTTCTTC. Full variable domain (rest looked up from reference TRBV9 and TRBJ2-1): DSGVTQTPKHLITATGQRVTLRCSPRSGDLSVYWYQQSLDQGLQFLIQYYNGEERAKGNILERFSAQQFPDLHSELNLSSLELGDSALYFCASSMEEGDEQFFGPGTRLTVL.

This chain uses TRBV11-2 with TRBJ2-1, with D possibly TRBD2 on 5 matching bases. The germline V gene has CDR1 SGHAT and CDR2 FQNNGV. V lost 1 base and J 9 bases, leaving 16 bases between the germline ends. This CDR3 contains 15 residues. The CDR3: CASSLVGRDPIEQFF. Here the CDR3 DNA reads TGTGCCAGCAGCTTAGTTGGTCGGGATCCTATTGAGCAGTTCTTC.

This chain links TRBV29-1 with TRBJ1-2; possibly TRBD1 for D (5 bases). Trimming left V 4 bases short and J 2 bases short, with 14 bases between. This CDR3 has 14 amino acids. Germline loops: CDR1 SQVTM, CDR2 ANQGSEA. CDR3 region: CSVGGGADNYGYTF. The CDR3, as DNA: TGCAGCGTTGGGGGTGGGGCAGACAACTATGGCTACACCTTC.

This clone has only a few counts. V and J are TRBV27 and TRBJ1-5; tentatively, D is TRBD1 (6 bases). V dropped 5 bases and J dropped 6 bases, with 8 bases sitting between them. The germline V gene has CDR1 MNHEY and CDR2 SMNVEV (reference sequence). The CDR3 sequence is 12 residues long. CDR3 sequence reads: CASSTGTQPQHF. The CDR3 DNA follows: TGTGCCAGCAGTACAGGGACTCAGCCCCAGCATTTT.

The gene calls are TRBV7-6 and TRBJ1-1; 7 nucleotides line up with TRBD1. The CDR3 extends over 15 amino acids. Germline V gene data show CDR1 as SGHVS and CDR2 as FNYEAQ. V dropped 1 base and J dropped 4; count of bases not matched to a gene: 6. CDR3 sequence (DNA): TGTGCCAGCAGCTTAGATAGGGGGCTTCCCACTGAAGCTTTCTTT. Translation gives CASSLDRGLPTEAFF.

The chain links TRBV13 to TRBJ2-5; TRBD2 matches at 12 bases. Germline V CDR1 and CDR2: PRHDT, FYEKMQ (reference sequence). Trimming cost V 2 bases and J 1 base; bases outside gene matches: 5. The CDR3 is made up of 17 amino acids. The CDR3 loop is CASSLTGTSGLQETQYF. As DNA, the CDR3 is TGTGCCAGCAGCTTAACCGGGACTAGCGGGCTCCAAGAGACCCAGTACTTC.

The chain has TRBV4-1 and TRBJ2-7, with TRBD1 identical over 7 bases. V shed 1 base and J 4 bases; nucleotides not matched to a gene: 10. CDR3 length: 16 amino acids. Germline loops: CDR1 MGHRA, CDR2 YSYEKL. The CDR3 nucleotides are TGCGCCAGCAGCCAAGTGTTGTCACAGGGGCTATACGAGCAGTACTTC. Its translation is CASSQVLSQGLYEQYF.

This clone occurred a few times. The rearrangement links TRBV4-2 to TRBJ1-1, with 7 bases identical to TRBD1. Germline V gene data show CDR1 as LGHNA and CDR2 as YNFKEQ. Trimming removed 0 bases from V and 4 bases from J; junction bases left unmatched: 5. The CDR3 has 15 amino acids. The CDR3 nucleotides read TGTGCCAGCAGCCAAGACTTGGGGACAGTCACTGAAGCTTTCTTT. It specifies CASSQDLGTVTEAFF.

The chain employs TRBV28 and TRBJ1-4, with TRBD1 identical over 7 bases. In germline, CDR1 is MDHEN, CDR2 SYDVKM. The V segment lost 5 bases and the J segment 8 bases; nucleotides outside the gene matches: 11. The CDR3 contains 15 residues. The CDR3 DNA follows: TGTGCCAGCAGTCCCCCGGGACAGTGGGACGAAAAACTGTTTTTT. Its protein is CASSPPGQWDEKLFF.

The chain combines TRBV5-5 with TRBJ2-7; 8 bases map to TRBD1. The germline gives CDR1 SGHKS, CDR2 YYEKEE (reference sequence). This CDR3 comprises 14 residues. V lost 3 bases to trimming and J lost 0 bases; unmatched junction nucleotides: 2. The DNA of the CDR3 is TGTGCCAGCAGCTGGACAGGGATCTCCTACGAGCAGTACTTC. This encodes CASSWTGISYEQYF.

This CDR3 is CASSRDTQPEAFF. CDR3 nucleotide sequence: TGTGCCAGCTCACGAGATACGCAACCTGAAGCTTTCTTT. The chain couples TRBV18 to TRBJ1-1; D uncertain. Trimming shortened V by 4 bases and J by 6 bases, and 12 bases separated the two germline ends. The CDR3 is made up of 13 amino acids. Germline V CDR1 and CDR2: KGHSH, LQKENI.

The chain is built from TRBV11-2 and TRBJ2-7; possibly TRBD2 for D (6 bases). The germline gives CDR1 SGHAT, CDR2 FQNNGV. This CDR3 is 15 amino acids long. V lost 1 base to trimming and J lost 3 bases, with 13 bases between them. The CDR3 DNA reads as TGTGCCAGCAGCTTAGCCCGAGCTAGCGTCTACGAGCAGTACTTC. It encodes CASSLARASVYEQYF.

The chain has TRBV4-2 and TRBJ2-5; 10 nucleotides match TRBD2. The CDR3 has 15 amino acids. The germline V gene encodes CDR1 LGHNA and CDR2 YNFKEQ. V gave up 0 bases and J gave up 5 bases; unmatched junction bases: 3. The CDR3 sequence: CASSQDEGLAETQYF. Written as DNA, the CDR3 is TGTGCCAGCAGCCAAGACGAGGGACTAGCGGAGACCCAGTACTTC.

The V and J genes are TRBV9 and TRBJ2-3; D is ambiguous. The V end was cut by 0 bases, the J end by 2 bases, with 7 bases between. The CDR3 runs 14 residues. CDR1 SGDLS and CDR2 YYNGEE come from the germline V gene. The CDR3 loop reads CASSVEQNTDTQYF. CDR3 nucleotides: TGTGCCAGCAGCGTAGAACAGAACACAGATACGCAGTATTTT.